Listed below are T cell receptor beta chains from one sample, sequenced in a study of T cells in Graves' hyperthyroidism and ophthalmopathy. TCRdb recomputed calls from the multiplex PCR reads with MiXCR, one row per CDR3 protein. The data contain a few hundred thousand distinct CDR3 sequences, roughly 15% of them singletons. Sequenced sample: blood. Receptors were obtained from a woman in her 30s with Graves' ophthalmopathy. CDR3s include the opening cysteine and the closing phenylalanine or tryptophan. D genes are given only for firm matches. Clone size, where shown, is once, few, many, or a class for clones that have expanded.

D	V	length	J	size	DNA	CDR3
TRBD1	TRBV13	14	TRBJ2-7	few	TGTGCCAGCAGCACAGGGGGCCTTGGTGGGGAGCAGTACTTC	CASSTGGLGGEQYF
.	TRBV20-1	14	TRBJ1-6	.	TGCAGTGCTCCGAAGACAGATGTTAATTCACCCCTCCACTTT	CSAPKTDVNSPLHF
.	TRBV6-1	15	TRBJ1-3	few	TGTGCCAGCAGAGAGAACAGTCTCGCTGGAAACACCATATATTTT	CASRENSLAGNTIYF
.	TRBV20-1	14	TRBJ1-5	many	TGCAGTGCTAGGTCCGGGGGCGAGGGTCAGCCCCAGCATTTT	CSARSGGEGQPQHF
.	TRBV3-1	12	TRBJ2-7	many	TGTGCCAGCAGCCCCCTAGGTGAAGAGCAGTACTTC	CASSPLGEEQYF
.	TRBV6-1	13	TRBJ1-5	.	TGTGCCAGCAGACACGATAGCAATCAGCCCCAGCATTTT	CASRHDSNQPQHF
.	TRBV6-1	15	TRBJ1-2	many	TGTGCCAGCAGTGAAGCCATCACAGGGTCCTATGGCTACACCTTC	CASSEAITGSYGYTF
.	TRBV28	13	TRBJ2-5	few	TGTGCCAGCAGACGACAGTTCCAAGAGACCCAGTACTTC	CASRRQFQETQYF
TRBD1	TRBV6-1	14	TRBJ1-1	many	TGTGCCAGCAGTTTAAGGGGGCATAACACTGAAGCTTTCTTT	CASSLRGHNTEAFF
.	TRBV20-1	15	TRBJ2-6	.	TGCAGTGCTAGAAAGGGGTTTTCTGGGGCCAACGTCCTGACTTTC	CSARKGFSGANVLTF
TRBD1	TRBV10-3	16	TRBJ2-2	.	TGTGCCATGGGGGACCAGGGGGCCGCGAACACCGGGGAGCTGTTTTTT	CAMGDQGAANTGELFF
TRBD2	TRBV19	14	TRBJ2-3	.	TGTGCCAGTAGTATCTTAACTAGCGGGTCGACGCAGTATTTT	CASSILTSGSTQYF
.	TRBV11-2	13	TRBJ2-1	many	TGTGCCACTGCTCAGGAGCCCTACAATGAGCAGTTCTTC	CATAQEPYNEQFF
.	TRBV6-2/TRBV6-3	12	TRBJ2-1	many	TGTGCCAGCAGTTACAGGCGCGTTGAGCAGTTCTTC	CASSYRRVEQFF